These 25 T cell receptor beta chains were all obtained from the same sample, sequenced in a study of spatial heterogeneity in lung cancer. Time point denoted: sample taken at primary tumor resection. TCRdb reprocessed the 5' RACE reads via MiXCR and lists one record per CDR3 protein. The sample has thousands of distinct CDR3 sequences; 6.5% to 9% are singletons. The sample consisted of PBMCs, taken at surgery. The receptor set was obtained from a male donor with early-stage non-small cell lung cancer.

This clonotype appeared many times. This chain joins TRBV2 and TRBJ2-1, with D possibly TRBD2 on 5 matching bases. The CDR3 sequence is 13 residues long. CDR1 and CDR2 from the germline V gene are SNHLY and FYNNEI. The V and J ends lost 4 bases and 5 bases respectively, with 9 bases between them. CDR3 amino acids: CASSGVGDNEQFF. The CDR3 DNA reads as TGTGCCAGCAGTGGGGTCGGGGACAATGAGCAGTTCTTC.

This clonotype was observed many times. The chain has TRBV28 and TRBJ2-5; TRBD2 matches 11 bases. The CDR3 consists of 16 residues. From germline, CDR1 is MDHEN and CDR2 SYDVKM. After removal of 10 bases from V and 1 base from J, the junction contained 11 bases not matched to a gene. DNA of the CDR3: TGTGCCACCCGGATAGGGCTAGCGGGGGGCCAAGAGACCCAGTACTTC. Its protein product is CATRIGLAGGQETQYF. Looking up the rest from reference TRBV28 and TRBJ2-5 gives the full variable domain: DVKVTQSSRYLVKRTGEKVFLECVQDMDHENMFWYRQDPGLGLRLIYFSYDVKMKEKGDIPEGYSVSREKKERFSLILESASTNQTSMYLCATRIGLAGGQETQYFGPGTRLLVL.

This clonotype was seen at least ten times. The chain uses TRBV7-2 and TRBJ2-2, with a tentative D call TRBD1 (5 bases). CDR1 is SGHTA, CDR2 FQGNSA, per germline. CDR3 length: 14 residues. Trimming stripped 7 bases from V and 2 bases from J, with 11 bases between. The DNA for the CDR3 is TGTGCCAGCACAAGGCAGGGAAACACCGGGGAGCTGTTTTTT. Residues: CASTRQGNTGELFF.

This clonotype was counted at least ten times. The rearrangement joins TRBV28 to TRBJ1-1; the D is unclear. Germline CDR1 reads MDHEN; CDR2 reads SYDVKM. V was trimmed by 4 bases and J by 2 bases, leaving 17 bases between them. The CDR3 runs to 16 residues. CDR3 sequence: CASSSRLLPRNTEAFF. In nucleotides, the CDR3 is TGTGCCAGCAGTTCAAGACTACTTCCCCGAAACACTGAAGCTTTCTTT.

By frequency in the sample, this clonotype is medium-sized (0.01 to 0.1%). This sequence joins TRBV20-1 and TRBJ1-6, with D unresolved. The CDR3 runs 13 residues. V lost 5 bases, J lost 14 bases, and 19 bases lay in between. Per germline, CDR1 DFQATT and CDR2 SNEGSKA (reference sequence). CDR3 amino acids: CSARNGGHGALHF. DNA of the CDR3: TGCAGTGCTCGAAACGGCGGCCACGGCGCCCTCCACTTT.

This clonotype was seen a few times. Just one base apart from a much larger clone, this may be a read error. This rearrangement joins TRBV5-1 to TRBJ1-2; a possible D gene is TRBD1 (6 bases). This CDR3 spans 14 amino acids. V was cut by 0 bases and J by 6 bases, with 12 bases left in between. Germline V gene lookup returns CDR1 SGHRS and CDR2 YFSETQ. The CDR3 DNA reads TGCGCCAGCAGCTTGGCGGGCAGGGGCCATGGCTACACCTTC. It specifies CASSLAGRGHGYTF.

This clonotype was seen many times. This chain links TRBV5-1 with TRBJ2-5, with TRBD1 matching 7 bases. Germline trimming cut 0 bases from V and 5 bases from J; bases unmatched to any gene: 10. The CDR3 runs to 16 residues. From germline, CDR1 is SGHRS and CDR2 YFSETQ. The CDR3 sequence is CASSLGSTGAGETQYF. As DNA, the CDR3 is TGCGCCAGCAGCTTGGGTTCCACAGGGGCTGGGGAGACCCAGTACTTC.

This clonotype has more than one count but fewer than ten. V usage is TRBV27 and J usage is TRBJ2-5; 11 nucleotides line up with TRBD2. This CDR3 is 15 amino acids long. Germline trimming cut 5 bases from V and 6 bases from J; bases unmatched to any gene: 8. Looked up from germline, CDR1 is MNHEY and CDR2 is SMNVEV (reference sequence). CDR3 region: CASSPQLAGVQTQYF. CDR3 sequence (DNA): TGTGCCAGCAGTCCGCAACTAGCGGGAGTGCAGACCCAGTACTTC.

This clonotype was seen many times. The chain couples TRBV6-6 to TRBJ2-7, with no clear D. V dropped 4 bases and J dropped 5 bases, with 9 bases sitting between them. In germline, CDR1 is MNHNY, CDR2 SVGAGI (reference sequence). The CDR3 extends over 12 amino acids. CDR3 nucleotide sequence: TGTGCCAGCAGTTCTCAGGCGAACGAGCAGTACGTC. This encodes CASSSQANEQYV.

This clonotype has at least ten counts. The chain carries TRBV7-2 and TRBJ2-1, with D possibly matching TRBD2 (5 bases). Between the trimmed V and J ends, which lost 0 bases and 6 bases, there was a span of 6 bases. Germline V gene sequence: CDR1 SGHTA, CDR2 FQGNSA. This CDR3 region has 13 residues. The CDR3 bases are TGTGCCAGCAGCTTAGCTCGGGGCAATGAGCAGTTCTTC. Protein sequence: CASSLARGNEQFF.

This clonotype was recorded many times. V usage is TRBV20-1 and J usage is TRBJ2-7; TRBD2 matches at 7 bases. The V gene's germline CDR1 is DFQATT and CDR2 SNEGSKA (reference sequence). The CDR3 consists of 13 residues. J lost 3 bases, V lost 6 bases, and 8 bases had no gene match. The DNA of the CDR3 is TGCAGTGCCATAGCCCCTAGCGGCTACGAGCAGTACTTC. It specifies CSAIAPSGYEQYF.

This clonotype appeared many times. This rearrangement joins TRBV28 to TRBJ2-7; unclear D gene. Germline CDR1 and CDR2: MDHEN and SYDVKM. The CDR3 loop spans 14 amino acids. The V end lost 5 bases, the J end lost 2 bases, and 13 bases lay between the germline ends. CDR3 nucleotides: TGTGCCAGCAGTGCCCCGGTACTCGCCTACGAGCAGTACTTC. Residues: CASSAPVLAYEQYF.

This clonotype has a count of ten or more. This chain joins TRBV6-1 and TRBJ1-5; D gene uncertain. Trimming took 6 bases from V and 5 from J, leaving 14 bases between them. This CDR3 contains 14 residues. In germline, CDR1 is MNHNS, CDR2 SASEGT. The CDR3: CASSRTRVYQPQHF. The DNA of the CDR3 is TGTGCCAGCAGCCGAACAAGGGTTTATCAGCCCCAGCATTTT.

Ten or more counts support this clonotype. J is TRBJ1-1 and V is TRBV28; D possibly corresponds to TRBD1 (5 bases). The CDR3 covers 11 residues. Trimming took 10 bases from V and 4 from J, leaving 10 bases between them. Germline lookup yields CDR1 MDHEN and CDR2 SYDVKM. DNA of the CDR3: TGTGCCACCACCCAGGGCACTGAAGCTTTCTTT. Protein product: CATTQGTEAFF.

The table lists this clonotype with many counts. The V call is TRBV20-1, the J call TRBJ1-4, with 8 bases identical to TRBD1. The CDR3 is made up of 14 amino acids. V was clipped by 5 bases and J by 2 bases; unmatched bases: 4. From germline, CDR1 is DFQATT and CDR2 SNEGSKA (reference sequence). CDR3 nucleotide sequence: TGCAGTGCTCCGACAGGGGCGACTAATGAAAAACTGTTTTTT. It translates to CSAPTGATNEKLFF.

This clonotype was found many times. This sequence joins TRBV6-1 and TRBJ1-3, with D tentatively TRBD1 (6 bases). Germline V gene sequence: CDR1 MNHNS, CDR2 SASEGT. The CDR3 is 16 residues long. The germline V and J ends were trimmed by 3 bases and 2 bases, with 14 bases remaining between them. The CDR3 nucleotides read TGTGCCAGCAGTGAGATGGGGGCTAACCCTGGAAACACCATATATTTT. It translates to CASSEMGANPGNTIYF.

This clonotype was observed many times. The chain's CDR3 is CASSWDWSQQPQHF. CDR3 in DNA: TGTGCCAGCAGCTGGGACTGGTCACAGCAGCCCCAGCATTTT. The rearrangement uses TRBV7-9 and TRBJ1-5, with D perhaps TRBD1 (5 bases). Trimming stripped 4 bases from V and 7 bases from J, with 14 bases between. The CDR3 length is 14 residues. Germline lookup yields CDR1 SEHNR and CDR2 FQNEAQ (reference sequence).

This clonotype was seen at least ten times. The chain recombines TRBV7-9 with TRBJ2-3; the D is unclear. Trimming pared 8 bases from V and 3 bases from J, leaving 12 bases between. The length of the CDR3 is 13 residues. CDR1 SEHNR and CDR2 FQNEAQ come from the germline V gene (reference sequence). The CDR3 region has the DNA TGTGCCAGCCTGCTTGGGGATACAGATACGCAGTATTTT. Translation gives CASLLGDTDTQYF.

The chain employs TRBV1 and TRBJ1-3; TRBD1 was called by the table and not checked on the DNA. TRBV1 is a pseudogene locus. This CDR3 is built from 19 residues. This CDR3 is CTSSQDLQEKNPEGNTIYF. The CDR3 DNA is TGCACCAGCAGCCAAGATCTGCAGGAAAAGAATCCCGAAGGAAACACCATATATTTT.

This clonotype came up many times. The CDR3 is CASSLLKGETQYF. CDR3 bases: TGTGCCAGCAGCTTACTGAAGGGAGAGACCCAGTACTTC. The V and J genes are TRBV7-2 and TRBJ2-5; D gene uncertain. The CDR3 length is 13 residues. The V gene lost 2 bases and the J gene lost 4 bases, with 8 bases spanning the gap. Germline CDR1 and CDR2: SGHTA and FQGNSA.

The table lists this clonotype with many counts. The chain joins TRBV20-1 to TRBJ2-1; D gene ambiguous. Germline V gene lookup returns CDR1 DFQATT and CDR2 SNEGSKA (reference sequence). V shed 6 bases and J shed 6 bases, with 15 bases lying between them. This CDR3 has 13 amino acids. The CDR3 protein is CSALQVAANEQFF. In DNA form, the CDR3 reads TGCAGTGCCTTACAAGTAGCAGCCAATGAGCAGTTCTTC.

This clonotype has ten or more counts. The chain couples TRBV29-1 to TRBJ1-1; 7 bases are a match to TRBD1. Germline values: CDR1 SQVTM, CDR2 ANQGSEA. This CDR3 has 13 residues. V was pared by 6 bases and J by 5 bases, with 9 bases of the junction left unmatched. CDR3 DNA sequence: TGCAGCGTCCTGAAGGGGGCTAATACTGAAGCTTTCTTT. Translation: CSVLKGANTEAFF.

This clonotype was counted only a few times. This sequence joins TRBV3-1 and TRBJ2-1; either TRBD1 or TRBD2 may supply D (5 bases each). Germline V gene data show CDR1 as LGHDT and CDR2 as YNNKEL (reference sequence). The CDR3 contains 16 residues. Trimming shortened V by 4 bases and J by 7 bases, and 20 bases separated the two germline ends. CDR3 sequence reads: CASSLSAGTGGNEQFF. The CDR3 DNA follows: TGTGCCAGCAGCCTTTCAGCCGGGACCGGTGGAAATGAGCAGTTCTTC.

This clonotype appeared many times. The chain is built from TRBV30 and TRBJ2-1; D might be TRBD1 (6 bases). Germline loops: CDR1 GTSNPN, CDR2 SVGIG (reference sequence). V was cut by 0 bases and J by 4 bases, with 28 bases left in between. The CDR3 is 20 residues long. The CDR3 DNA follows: TGTGCCTGGAGTGTCTTTAGGCAGGGGAGATTCGGCGGGCCGTACAATGAGCAGTTCTTC. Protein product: CAWSVFRQGRFGGPYNEQFF.

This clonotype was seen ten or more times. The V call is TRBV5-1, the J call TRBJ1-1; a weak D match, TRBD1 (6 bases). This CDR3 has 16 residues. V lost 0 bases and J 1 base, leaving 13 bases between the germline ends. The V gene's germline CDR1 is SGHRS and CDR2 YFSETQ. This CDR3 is CASSLVGGTTNTEAFF. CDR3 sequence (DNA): TGCGCCAGCAGCTTGGTAGGTGGGACAACGAACACTGAAGCTTTCTTT.